This TCR beta chain appears in the sequencing data of a study of shared clonotypes between healthy human individuals. Study findings and constraints: Despite large depth, rarefaction showed incomplete sorted-subset sequencing. Naive subsets usually exceeded memory subsets in estimated richness. For naive CD4 cells, roughly 4.6% of clonotypes were shared across a few donors.

Sorted-subset replicate PCRs used 150 to 250 ng of genomic DNA. This amount corresponded to tens of thousands of T cell genomes. Only in-frame clones appear in the TCRdb table, and some are missing; sequencing was by immunoSEQ multiplex PCR. The sample consists of a few million clones, 85% to 95% of them appearing once. For this clone: Antigen unknown.

V was pared by 0 bases and J by 6 bases, with 6 bases between. Germline lookup yields CDR1 ENHRY and CDR2 SYGVKD. This CDR3 is built from 12 residues. This TCR derives from a man aged 18 to 35 in good health. Some clones in this sample may be carry-over from other donors' samples. The rearrangement joins TRBV10-3 to TRBJ2-7; D is unclear. Material for sequencing was naive CD4+ T cells from PBMCs. This sample's subset: CD45RA+ positively selected. CDR3 sequence: CAISESVIEQYF. The CDR3 coding sequence is TGTGCCATCAGTGAGTCGGTCATCGAGCAGTACTTC.